The 13 T cell receptor beta chains below all came from one sample that was sequenced in a study of T cell responses to AZD1222 COVID-19 vaccine. Profiling relied on immunoSEQ multiplex PCR, and the TCRdb table lists in-frame clones only, not all of them. This table has about 180,000 clones, almost 90% appearing once. The material was peripheral blood, obtained on day 0 of AZD1222 vaccination. The receptors here all came from an adult in good health.

This chain connects TRBV5-1 to TRBJ2-7, with 15 bases lining up with TRBD2. The V gene's germline CDR1 is SGHRS and CDR2 YFSETQ. This CDR3 is 17 amino acids long. The V segment lost 0 bases and the J segment 5 bases; nucleotides outside the gene matches: 6. The CDR3, as DNA: TGCGCCAGCAGCTTGGGCGGGACTAGCGGGGGGCAGAACGAGCAGTACTTC. Protein sequence: CASSLGGTSGGQNEQYF. The whole variable domain, remainder taken from reference TRBV5-1 and TRBJ2-7, is KAGVTQTPRYLIKTRGQQVTLSCSPISGHRSVSWYQQTPGQGLQFLFEYFSETQRNKGNFPGRFSGRQFSNSRSEMNVSTLELGDSALYLCASSLGGTSGGQNEQYFGPGTRLTVT.

V is TRBV6-5 and J is TRBJ1-4; D gene uncertain. This CDR3 comprises 14 residues. Trimming took off 4 bases at V and 6 bases at J, with 12 bases between the two ends. Germline CDR1 reads MNHEY; CDR2 reads SVGAGI. The CDR3 DNA reads TGTGCCAGCAGTTCGGACCTCCGGGATGAAAAACTGTTTTTT. This translates into CASSSDLRDEKLFF.

The J gene is TRBJ2-3, the V gene TRBV18; 7 bases line up with TRBD1. The CDR3 extends over 15 amino acids. Losses at the gene ends were 5 bases for V and 3 bases for J; bases not matched to a gene: 8. In germline, CDR1 is KGHSH, CDR2 LQKENI. This CDR3 is CASSKGTARTDTQYF. CDR3 DNA sequence: TGTGCCAGCTCAAAAGGGACAGCTAGGACAGATACGCAGTATTTT.

This chain links TRBV5-1 with TRBJ1-1; no clear D gene. The CDR3 is 15 residues long. CDR1 and CDR2 from the germline V gene are SGHRS and YFSETQ. Deletions cut 3 bases from V and 1 base from J, with 13 bases between. The CDR3 reads CASSSWEDGNTEAFF. The CDR3 bases are TGCGCCAGCAGCTCTTGGGAGGACGGGAACACTGAAGCTTTCTTT.

The J gene is TRBJ1-1, the V gene TRBV11-2, with D unclear. The germline V gene has CDR1 SGHAT and CDR2 FQNNGV. V lost 1 base, J lost 8 bases, and 11 bases lay in between. This CDR3 has 13 residues. The DNA for the CDR3 is TGTGCCAGCAGCTTAGGGTCCGGGATCGAAGCTTTCTTT. Amino acids: CASSLGSGIEAFF.

J is TRBJ2-2 and V is TRBV7-9; D is ambiguous. V lost 5 bases to trimming and J lost 6 bases, with 7 bases between them. This CDR3 has 12 amino acids. CDR1 SEHNR and CDR2 FQNEAQ come from the germline V gene (reference sequence). CDR3 bases: TGTGCCAGCAGCCTAGGAGCCGGGGAGCTGTTTTTT. It codes for CASSLGAGELFF.

The V gene is TRBV13, the J gene TRBJ2-7; D remains ambiguous. CDR1 is PRHDT and CDR2 is FYEKMQ in the germline V gene (reference sequence). The CDR3 extends over 12 amino acids. With 1 base removed from V and 6 bases from J, the gap between germline ends came to 7 bases. The CDR3 loop reads CASSLAPAEQYF. The CDR3 coding sequence is TGTGCCAGCAGCTTAGCACCTGCCGAGCAGTACTTC.

V is TRBV12-5 and J is TRBJ1-1, with D unresolved. Per the germline V gene, CDR1 is LGHNT and CDR2 is FRNRAP. Trimming cost V 5 bases and J 11 bases, with 18 bases left between them. CDR3 length: 13 residues. Here the CDR3 reads CASGLQEGALAFF. The CDR3, as DNA: TGTGCTAGTGGTCTCCAGGAGGGAGCGTTGGCTTTCTTT. The full variable domain, in which reference TRBV12-5 and TRBJ1-1 provide the parts outside the CDR3, is DARVTQTPRHKVTEMGQEVTMRCQPILGHNTVFWYRQTMMQGLELLAYFRNRAPLDDSGMPKDRFSAEMPDATLATLKIQPSEPRDSAVYFCASGLQEGALAFFGQGTRLTVV.

The V call is TRBV9, the J call TRBJ2-7; D perhaps matches TRBD2 (5 bases). Trimming cost V 4 bases and J 1 base, with 12 bases left between them. The CDR3 totals 14 residues. The germline gives CDR1 SGDLS, CDR2 YYNGEE. The CDR3 nucleotides read TGTGCCAGCAGCCCCACGGGGTCTTCCTACGAGCAGTACTTC. It codes for CASSPTGSSYEQYF.

V usage is TRBV6-1 and J usage is TRBJ1-5; unclear D gene. This CDR3 contains 15 residues. V lost 1 base and J 2 bases, leaving 9 bases between the germline ends. Germline V gives CDR1 MNHNS, CDR2 SASEGT. DNA for the CDR3: TGTGCCAGCAGTGAAGTTGGGAGGCGCAATCAGCCCCAGCATTTT. The encoded protein is CASSEVGRRNQPQHF.

The gene calls are TRBV28 and TRBJ1-4, with TRBD1 identical over 8 bases. CDR1 is MDHEN and CDR2 is SYDVKM in the germline V gene. With 5 bases clipped from V and 7 bases from J, the junction kept 3 bases outside the gene matches. The CDR3 contains 13 residues. CDR3 amino acids: CASSMGQVEKLFF. The CDR3, as DNA: TGTGCCAGCAGTATGGGACAGGTTGAAAAACTGTTTTTT.

This rearrangement joins TRBV27 to TRBJ1-2; TRBD1 agrees at 7 bases. There are 13 residues in the CDR3. Germline V gene lookup returns CDR1 MNHEY and CDR2 SMNVEV (reference sequence). V shed 5 bases and J 5 bases; nucleotides not matched to a gene: 5. The DNA of the CDR3 is TGTGCCAGCAGTGACCGGGACAGTTATGGCTACACCTTC. The encoded protein is CASSDRDSYGYTF.

The chain joins TRBV28 to TRBJ1-5; 7 bases fit TRBD1. Germline CDR1 is MDHEN and CDR2 is SYDVKM. V lost 6 bases to trimming and J lost 4 bases; unmatched junction nucleotides: 6. The CDR3 covers 14 residues. DNA of the CDR3: TGTGCCAGCAGCACGGGACAGAGAAATCAGCCCCAGCATTTT. Translated, it gives CASSTGQRNQPQHF.